The sequence of this T cell receptor (beta chain) was determined in a study of PD-1 blockade in classical Hodgkin lymphoma (dated by TCRdb to between 2020 and 2021). For context, the study as a whole: Nivolumab dosing was 3 mg/kg intravenously every 2 weeks, continuing until either disease progression or unacceptable toxicity. The study used CyTOF and TCR beta sequencing to define a peripheral blood immune signature of response to PD-1 blockade in classical Hodgkin lymphoma. Study-wide conclusions, independent of this receptor: Lower diversity was seen in patients whose nivolumab began less than 1 year after ASCT, and these patients were left out of later analyses so that immune reconstitution would not confound the results. By C4D1, a significant rise was seen in CD4+ TCR diversity but not in CD8+ TCR diversity (p=0.0027 vs p=0.16), and the rise was most apparent among complete responders (p=0.02). Only a single clinical trial cohort was studied, and what caused the repertoire differences, possibly disease activity or prior therapy, remained undefined. Trial patients with a complete response had baseline diversity similar to that of newly diagnosed patients, while partial responders and progressors had significantly lower diversity. Baseline TCR diversity was reported to be lower in newly diagnosed patients than in healthy donors, and even lower in relapsed/refractory patients.

The junction carries 16 bases between V and J, which are trimmed by 4 bases and 10 bases respectively. Per the germline V gene (reference sequence), GTSNPN is the CDR1 and SVGIG is the CDR2. The CDR3 holds 13 amino acids from the cysteine to the phenylalanine. The read is trimmed to its CDR3 DNA, 39 bases read in frame from base 1. The sample's time point label, in plain terms: cycle 4 day 1 (C4D1), after around six weeks of nivolumab. Every trial patient had relapsed after autologous stem cell transplantation, and cohorts A, B and C differed in prior brentuximab vedotin exposure. The trial cohort was composed of 55 to 65 patients with relapsed/refractory classical Hodgkin lymphoma, for whom complete response, partial response or progressive disease was recorded as best overall response. Trial patients were treated with single-agent nivolumab in the multi-cohort phase II CheckMate 205 trial. An independent review committee assessed best overall response by applying the 2007 International Working Group response criteria. Trial PBMCs were collected just before the start of nivolumab (C1D1) and during therapy at cycle 2 day 1 and cycle 4 day 1. Peripheral blood was collected in 8 mL Vacutainer Cell Preparation Tubes, from which PBMCs were isolated by centrifugation and then cryopreserved.

This clone has more than one count but fewer than ten. It lacks a known antigen. No much larger clone exists at a distance of one base, and base qualities are not known. Genomic DNA was isolated using the Qiagen DNeasy kit from unsorted PBMCs as well as from negatively selected CD4+ and CD8+ fractions. Amplification of TCR beta CDR3 regions was done by immunoSEQ multiplex PCR with primers that anneal to V and J segments. A synthetic immune receptor repertoire was used to minimize amplification bias, and any residual bias was removed computationally once sequencing was done. The published analysis was carried out like this. Repertoire diversity was quantified as the Shannon entropy index using custom Python scripts. Unsorted, CD4+ and CD8+ repertoires were analyzed separately, except in combined analyses where CD4+ and CD8+ sequences were merged in silico. Clonal expansion was defined as at least a 2-fold frequency increase after treatment relative to C1D1, with a pseudocount of 0.5 for undetected baseline clones. Clones with 0 or 1 copy at C1D1 were defined as singleton clones, while clones with 2 or more copies were defined as non-singleton clones. Clones expanded in unsorted samples were assigned a CD4+, CD8+ or unknown annotation through matching of protein sequences in sorted samples from the same patient. Wilcoxon tests on paired samples were used to test changes in diversity from C1D1 to C4D1. TCRdb retrieved this table from immuneACCESS and kept in-frame rearrangements only. Not all clones are present; in checked studies, unresolved V genes account for under half, and no reason is known for the remainder. That table is the source of V, J and clone size, and D and trimming were worked out from the DNA. The sample table contains over 60,000 clones; only one count was recorded for roughly nine tenths of them. The top ten clones comprise about a tenth of the sample.

The specimen was peripheral blood mononuclear cells (PBMCs), collected before the fourth cycle of nivolumab. Here the chain combines TRBV30 and TRBJ1-4; perhaps TRBD1 is the D gene, with 5 bases matching. This sequence was found in a human donor with classical Hodgkin lymphoma. CDR3 reads: CAWNPHGGAKLFF. In nucleotides, the sequence is TGTGCCTGGAACCCCCATGGGGGTGCAAAACTGTTTTTT.